This TCR beta chain was profiled in a study of type 1 and type 2 diabetes patients listed by TCRdb under 2016. Describing the broader study: Under 10 type 1 diabetes patients, a few type 2 diabetes patients and six or seven nondiabetic controls were recruited in China to form the cohort. Altogether, approximately 19 million paired-end reads were produced across the whole study. Sequencing of the TCRbeta libraries was paired-end and was performed on Illumina HiSeq 2000 or MiSeq instruments. Type 2 diabetes patients were used as a disease comparison group for the type 1 diabetes patients. Throughout the study, CD4 or CD8 MicroBeads on MACS columns were used to positively select CD4+ and CD8+ T cells from PBMCs. The study used high-throughput sequencing to profile TCRbeta repertoires and compare individuals with type 1 diabetes, type 2 diabetes and no diabetes. When roughly 22-cycle amplification was compared with roughly 25-cycle amplification, V gene usage looked similar, suggesting that primer efficiencies were similar and PCR bias was random. General conclusions and limits of the study: Only a few highly-expanded CD4+ clones (median one) were found in type 2 diabetes patients, and these clones made up a median roughly 3.6% of reads. In both CD4+ and CD8+ T cells, type 2 diabetes repertoires were highly diverse, with diversity significantly greater than that of type 1 diabetes repertoires. Study groups were not matched for age and gender, which possibly biased interpretation. Only a limited number of T2D and control samples were sequenced, so some T1D-only HECs might also appear in more T2D or control samples. Highly correlated V and J gene usage patterns were observed for type 2 diabetes and control samples, with an average of roughly 0.97 between samples.

TCRdb names Illumina MiSeq as the instrument used. Genomic DNA from sorted T cell subsets was used as template for TCRbeta CDR3 amplification. The TCRbeta CDR3 region was amplified by multiplex PCR using 30 forward and 13 reverse primers. AMPure XP beads were used to purify the PCR products, after which a second roughly 23-cycle PCR added indices and adaptors. Libraries were gel-purified using the QIAquick Gel Extraction Kit before sequencing. The study's own analysis went as follows. Paired-end reads were merged using FLASH and were aligned with IgBLAST to IMGT V, D and J germline references. Reads with below 70% alignment identity to germline references were discarded, leaving 9.5 million to 13 million reads study-wide. IMGT definitions were followed to assign CDR3 boundaries, reading frame and productivity. A highly-expanded clone was defined as any clone making up 1% or more of reads, and normalized Shannon entropy served as the measure of diversity. Unpaired two-tailed t-tests were used to test for differences in Shannon entropy between groups. Using fastp trimming at Q25 and MiXCR clonotype assembly, TCRdb reanalyzed the public sequencing data and kept in-frame beta chains. Rows matching on CDR3 protein sequence are summarized as one entry with the most common DNA and genes. What appears here as the V and J calls and clone size reflects TCRdb's work, not the paper's. The sample contains some 250,000 distinct CDR3 sequences, approximately 45% of them found a single time. The top ten hold around 13% of the sample.

Points on this clonotype: Its antigen has not been determined. No base quality information exists; no much larger clone differs at one position.

Standard classification criteria for type 1 or type 2 diabetes were met by all diabetic patients, and glucose and C-peptide were assessed by WHO-recommended methods. Donors were excluded if they had other autoimmune diseases or infections within the previous four weeks. From each participant, roughly 10 milliliters of peripheral blood were collected. LymphoPrep density separation was used to isolate PBMCs. The germline V gene sets CDR1 to MNHNS and CDR2 to SASEGT. Spanning cysteine to phenylalanine, the CDR3 consists of 13 amino acids. Of the read, only the CDR3 DNA is kept; its 39 bases are in frame from base 1. Trimming removed 6 bases from V and 0 bases from J, leaving 9 bases between the germline ends.

This receptor was obtained from a man between 18 and 29 years old with type 2 diabetes. The sequenced sample was peripheral blood mononuclear cells (PBMCs). This chain joins TRBV6-1 to TRBJ2-7; no D gene is confidently identified. The DNA sequence reads TGTGCCAGCAGGGACGGACGCTCCTACGAGCAGTACTTC. This yields the protein CASRDGRSYEQYF.